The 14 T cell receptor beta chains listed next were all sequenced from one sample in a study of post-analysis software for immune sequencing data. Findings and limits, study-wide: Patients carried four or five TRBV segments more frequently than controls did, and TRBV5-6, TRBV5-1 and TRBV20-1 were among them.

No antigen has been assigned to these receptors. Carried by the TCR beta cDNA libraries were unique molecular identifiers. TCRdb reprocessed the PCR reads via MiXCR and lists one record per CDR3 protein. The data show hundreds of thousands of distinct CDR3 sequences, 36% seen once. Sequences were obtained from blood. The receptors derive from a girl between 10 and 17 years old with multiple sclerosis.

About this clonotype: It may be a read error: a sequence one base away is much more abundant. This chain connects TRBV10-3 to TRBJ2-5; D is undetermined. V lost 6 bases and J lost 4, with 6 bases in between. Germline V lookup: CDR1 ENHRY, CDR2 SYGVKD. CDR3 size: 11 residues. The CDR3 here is CAIRDLETQYF. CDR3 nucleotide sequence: TGTGCCATCAGGGATTTAGAGACCCAGTACTTC.

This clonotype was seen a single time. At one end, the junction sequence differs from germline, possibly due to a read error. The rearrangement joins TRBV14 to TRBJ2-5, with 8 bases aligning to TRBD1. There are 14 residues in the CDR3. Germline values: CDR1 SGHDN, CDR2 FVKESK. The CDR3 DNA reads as TGTGCCAACAGCGAAGCAGGGGGCGGCGAGACCCAGTACTTC. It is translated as CANSEAGGGETQYF.

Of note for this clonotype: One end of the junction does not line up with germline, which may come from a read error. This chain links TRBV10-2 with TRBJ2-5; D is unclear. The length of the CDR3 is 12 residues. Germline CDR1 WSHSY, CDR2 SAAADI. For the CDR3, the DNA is TGTGCCAGTTCTACAGACCGGGAGACCCAGTACTTC. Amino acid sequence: CASSTDRETQYF.

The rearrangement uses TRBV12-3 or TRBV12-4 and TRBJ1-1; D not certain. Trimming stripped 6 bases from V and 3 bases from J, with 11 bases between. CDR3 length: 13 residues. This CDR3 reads CASSYIRDTEAFF. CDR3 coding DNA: TGTGCCAGCAGCTATATTCGGGACACTGAAGCTTTCTTT.

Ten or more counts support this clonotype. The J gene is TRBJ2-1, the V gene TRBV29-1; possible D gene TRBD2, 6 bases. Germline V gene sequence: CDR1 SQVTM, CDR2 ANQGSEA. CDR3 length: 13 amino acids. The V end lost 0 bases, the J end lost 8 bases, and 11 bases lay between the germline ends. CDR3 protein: CSVEDPLAYEQFF. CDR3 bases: TGCAGCGTTGAAGATCCACTAGCCTATGAGCAGTTCTTC.

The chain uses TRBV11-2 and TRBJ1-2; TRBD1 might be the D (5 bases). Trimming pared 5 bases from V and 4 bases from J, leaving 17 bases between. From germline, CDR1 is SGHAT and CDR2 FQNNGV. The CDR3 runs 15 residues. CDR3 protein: CASSPQSGQGYGYTF. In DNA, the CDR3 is TGTGCCAGCAGCCCCCAGTCGGGGCAGGGCTATGGCTACACCTTC.

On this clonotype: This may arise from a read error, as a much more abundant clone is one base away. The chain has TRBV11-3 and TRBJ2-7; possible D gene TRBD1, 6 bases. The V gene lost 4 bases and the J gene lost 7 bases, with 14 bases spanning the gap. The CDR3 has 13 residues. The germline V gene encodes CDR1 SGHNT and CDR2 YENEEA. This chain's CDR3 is CASSSVQGGEQYF. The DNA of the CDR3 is TGTGCCAGCAGCTCCGTACAGGGTGGAGAGCAGTACTTC.

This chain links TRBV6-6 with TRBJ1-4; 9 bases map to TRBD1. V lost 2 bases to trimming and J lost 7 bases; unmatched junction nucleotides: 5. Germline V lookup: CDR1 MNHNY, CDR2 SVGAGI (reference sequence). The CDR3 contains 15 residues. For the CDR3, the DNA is TGTGCCAGCAGTTACGGGACAGGGCAAAGTGAAAAACTGTTTTTT. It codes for CASSYGTGQSEKLFF.

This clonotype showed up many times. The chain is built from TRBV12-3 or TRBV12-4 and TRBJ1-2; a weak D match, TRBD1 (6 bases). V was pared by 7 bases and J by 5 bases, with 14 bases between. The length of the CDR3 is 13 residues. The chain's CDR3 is CASTEQGLYGYTF. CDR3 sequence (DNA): TGTGCCAGCACCGAGCAGGGGCTTTATGGCTACACCTTC.

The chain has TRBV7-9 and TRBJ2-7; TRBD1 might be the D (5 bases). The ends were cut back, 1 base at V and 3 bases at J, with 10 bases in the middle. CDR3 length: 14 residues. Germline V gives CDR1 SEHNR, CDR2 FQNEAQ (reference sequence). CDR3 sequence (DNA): TGTGCCAGCAGCTTAGGGCAGGGAAACTACGAGCAGTACTTC. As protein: CASSLGQGNYEQYF.

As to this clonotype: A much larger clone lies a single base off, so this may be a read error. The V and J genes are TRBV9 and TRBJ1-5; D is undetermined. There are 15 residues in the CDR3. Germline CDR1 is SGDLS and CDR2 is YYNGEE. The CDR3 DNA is TGTGCCGGCAGCGTAGATGGTCGGCGCAATCAGCCCCAGCATTTT. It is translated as CAGSVDGRRNQPQHF.

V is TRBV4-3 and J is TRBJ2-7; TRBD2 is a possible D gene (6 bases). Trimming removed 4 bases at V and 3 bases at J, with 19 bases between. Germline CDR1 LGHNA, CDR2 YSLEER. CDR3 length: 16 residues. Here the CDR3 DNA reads TGCGCCAGCAGCCCGTCGCGAGGGACTGGATACTACGAGCAGTACTTC. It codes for CASSPSRGTGYYEQYF.

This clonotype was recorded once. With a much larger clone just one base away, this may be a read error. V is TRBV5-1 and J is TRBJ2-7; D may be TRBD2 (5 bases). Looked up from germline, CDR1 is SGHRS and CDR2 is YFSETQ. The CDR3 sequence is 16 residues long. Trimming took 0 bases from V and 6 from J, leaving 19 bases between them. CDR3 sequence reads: CASSLVLDFPLCEQYF. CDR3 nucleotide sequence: TGCGCCAGCAGCTTGGTGCTGGACTTCCCTCTCTGCGAGCAGTACTTC. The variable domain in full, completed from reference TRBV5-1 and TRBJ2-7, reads KAGVTQTPRYLIKTRGQQVTLSCSPISGHRSVSWYQQTPGQGLQFLFEYFSETQRNKGNFPGRFSGRQFSNSRSEMNVSTLELGDSALYLCASSLVLDFPLCEQYFGPGTRLTVT.

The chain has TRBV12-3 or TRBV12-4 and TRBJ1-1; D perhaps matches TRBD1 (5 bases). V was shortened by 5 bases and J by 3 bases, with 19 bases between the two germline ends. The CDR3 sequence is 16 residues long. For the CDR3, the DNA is TGTGCCAGCAGTGGGGTGCAGGGCTGGGTGGACACTGAAGCTTTCTTT. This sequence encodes CASSGVQGWVDTEAFF.